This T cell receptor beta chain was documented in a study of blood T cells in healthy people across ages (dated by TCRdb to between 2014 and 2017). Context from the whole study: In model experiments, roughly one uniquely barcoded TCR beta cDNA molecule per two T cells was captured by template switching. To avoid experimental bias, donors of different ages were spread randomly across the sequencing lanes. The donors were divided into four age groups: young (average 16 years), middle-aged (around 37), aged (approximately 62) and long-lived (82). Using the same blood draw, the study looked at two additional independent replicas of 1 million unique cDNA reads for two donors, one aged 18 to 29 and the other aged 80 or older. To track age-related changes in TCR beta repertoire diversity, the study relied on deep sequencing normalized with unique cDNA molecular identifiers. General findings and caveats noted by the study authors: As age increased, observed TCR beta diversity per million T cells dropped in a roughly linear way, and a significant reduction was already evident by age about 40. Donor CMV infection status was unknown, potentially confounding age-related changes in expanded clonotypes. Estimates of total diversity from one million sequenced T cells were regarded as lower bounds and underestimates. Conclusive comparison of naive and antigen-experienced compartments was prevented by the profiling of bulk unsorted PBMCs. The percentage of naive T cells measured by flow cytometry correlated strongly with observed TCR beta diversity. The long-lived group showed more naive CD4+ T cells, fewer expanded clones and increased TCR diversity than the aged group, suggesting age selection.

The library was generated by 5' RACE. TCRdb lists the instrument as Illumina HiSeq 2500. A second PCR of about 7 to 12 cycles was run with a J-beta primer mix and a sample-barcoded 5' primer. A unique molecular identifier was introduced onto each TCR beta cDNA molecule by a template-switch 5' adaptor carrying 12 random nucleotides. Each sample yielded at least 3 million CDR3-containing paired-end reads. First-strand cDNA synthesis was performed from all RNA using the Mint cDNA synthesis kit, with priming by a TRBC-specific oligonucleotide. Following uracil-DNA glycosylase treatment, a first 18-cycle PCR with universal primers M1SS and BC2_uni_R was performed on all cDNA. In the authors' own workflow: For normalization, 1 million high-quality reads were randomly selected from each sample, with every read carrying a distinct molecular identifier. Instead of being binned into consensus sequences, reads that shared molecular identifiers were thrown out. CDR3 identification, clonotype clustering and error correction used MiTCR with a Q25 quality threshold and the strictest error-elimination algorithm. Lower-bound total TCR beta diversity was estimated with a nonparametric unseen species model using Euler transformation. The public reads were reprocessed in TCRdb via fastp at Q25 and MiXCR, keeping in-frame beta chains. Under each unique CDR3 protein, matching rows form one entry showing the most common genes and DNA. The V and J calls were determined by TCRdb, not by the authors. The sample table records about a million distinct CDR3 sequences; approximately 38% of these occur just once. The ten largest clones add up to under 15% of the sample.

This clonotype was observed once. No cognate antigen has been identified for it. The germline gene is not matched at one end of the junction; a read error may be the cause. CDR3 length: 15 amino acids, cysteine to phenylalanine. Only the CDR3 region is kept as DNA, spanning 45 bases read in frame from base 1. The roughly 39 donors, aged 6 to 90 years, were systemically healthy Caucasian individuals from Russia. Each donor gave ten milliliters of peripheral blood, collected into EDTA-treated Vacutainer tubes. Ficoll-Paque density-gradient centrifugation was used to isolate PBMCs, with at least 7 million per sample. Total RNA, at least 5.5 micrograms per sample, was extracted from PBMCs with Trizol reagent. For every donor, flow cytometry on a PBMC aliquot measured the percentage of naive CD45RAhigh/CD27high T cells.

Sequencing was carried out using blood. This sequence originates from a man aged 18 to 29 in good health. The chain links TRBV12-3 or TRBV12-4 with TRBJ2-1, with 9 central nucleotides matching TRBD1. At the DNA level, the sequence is TGTGCCTGCAGCCTGACAGGGGGGGCCTACAATGAGCAGTTCTTC. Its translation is CACSLTGGAYNEQFF.